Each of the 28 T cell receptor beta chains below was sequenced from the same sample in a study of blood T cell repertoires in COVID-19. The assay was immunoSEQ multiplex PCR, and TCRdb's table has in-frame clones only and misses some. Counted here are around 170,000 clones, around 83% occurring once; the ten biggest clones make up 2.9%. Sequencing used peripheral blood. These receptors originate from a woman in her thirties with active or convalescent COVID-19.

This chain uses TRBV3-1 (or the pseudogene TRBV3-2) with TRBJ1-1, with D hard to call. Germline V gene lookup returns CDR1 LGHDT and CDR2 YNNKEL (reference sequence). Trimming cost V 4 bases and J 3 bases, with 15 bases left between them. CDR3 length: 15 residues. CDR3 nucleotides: TGTGCCAGCAGCCGGCGGCGGGCGATGGACACTGAAGCTTTCTTT. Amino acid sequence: CASSRRRAMDTEAFF.

The CDR3 protein is CASSAGDRDSETQYF. CDR3 sequence (DNA): TGTGCCAGCAGTGCGGGGGACAGGGATTCCGAGACCCAGTACTTC. The chain joins TRBV2 to TRBJ2-5; TRBD1 matches at 9 bases. Unmatched junction bases numbered 8, after V lost 4 bases and J lost 5 bases. Germline V gene sequence: CDR1 SNHLY, CDR2 FYNNEI. The CDR3 is made up of 15 amino acids.

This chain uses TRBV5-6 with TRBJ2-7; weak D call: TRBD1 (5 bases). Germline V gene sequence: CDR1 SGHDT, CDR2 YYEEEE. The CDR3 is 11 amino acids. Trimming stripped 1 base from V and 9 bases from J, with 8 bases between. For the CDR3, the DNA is TGTGCCAGCAGCTTGCAGGGCCTGCAGTACTTC. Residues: CASSLQGLQYF.

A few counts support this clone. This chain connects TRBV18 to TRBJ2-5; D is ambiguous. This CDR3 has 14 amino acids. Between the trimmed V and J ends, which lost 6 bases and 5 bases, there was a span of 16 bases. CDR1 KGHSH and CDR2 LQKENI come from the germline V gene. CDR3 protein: CASSRLARRETQYF. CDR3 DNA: TGTGCCAGCTCGCGACTGGCTCGAAGGGAGACCCAGTACTTC.

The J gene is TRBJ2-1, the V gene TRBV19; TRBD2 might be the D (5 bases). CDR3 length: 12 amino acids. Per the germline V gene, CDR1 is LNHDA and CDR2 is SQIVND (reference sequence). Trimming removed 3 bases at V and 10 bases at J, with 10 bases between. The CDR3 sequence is CASSIEGEEQFF. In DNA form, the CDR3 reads TGTGCCAGTAGTATTGAGGGAGAAGAGCAGTTCTTC.

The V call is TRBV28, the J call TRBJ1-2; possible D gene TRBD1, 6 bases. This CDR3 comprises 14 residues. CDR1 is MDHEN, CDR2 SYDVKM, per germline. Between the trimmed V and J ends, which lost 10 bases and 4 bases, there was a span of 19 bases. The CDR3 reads CATQGTETGYGYTF. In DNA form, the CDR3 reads TGTGCCACCCAGGGGACCGAAACCGGCTATGGCTACACCTTC.

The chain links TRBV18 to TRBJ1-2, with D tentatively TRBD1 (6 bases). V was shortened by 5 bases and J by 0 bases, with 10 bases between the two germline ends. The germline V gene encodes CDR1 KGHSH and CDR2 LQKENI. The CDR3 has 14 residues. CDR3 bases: TGTGCCAGCTCATCGGGACATTCTAACTATGGCTACACCTTC. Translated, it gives CASSSGHSNYGYTF.

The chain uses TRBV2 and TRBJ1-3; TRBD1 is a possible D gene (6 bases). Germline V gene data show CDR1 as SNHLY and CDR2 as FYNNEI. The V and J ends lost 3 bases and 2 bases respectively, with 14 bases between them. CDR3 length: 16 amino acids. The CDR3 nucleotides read TGTGCCAGCAGTGACCCCTTCAGGGACACTGGAAACACCATATATTTT. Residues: CASSDPFRDTGNTIYF.

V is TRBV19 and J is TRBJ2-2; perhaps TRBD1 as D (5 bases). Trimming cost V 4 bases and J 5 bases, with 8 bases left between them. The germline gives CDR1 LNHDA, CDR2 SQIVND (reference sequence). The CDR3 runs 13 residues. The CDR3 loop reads CASSRGRTGELFF. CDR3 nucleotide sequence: TGTGCCAGTAGTAGGGGCAGGACCGGGGAGCTGTTTTTT.

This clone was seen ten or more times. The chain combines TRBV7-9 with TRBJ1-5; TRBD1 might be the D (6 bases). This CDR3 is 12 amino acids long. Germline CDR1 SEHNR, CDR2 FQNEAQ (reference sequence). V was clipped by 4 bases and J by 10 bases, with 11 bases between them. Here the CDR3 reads CASSWDNTPQHF. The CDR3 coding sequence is TGTGCCAGCAGCTGGGACAATACCCCCCAGCATTTT.

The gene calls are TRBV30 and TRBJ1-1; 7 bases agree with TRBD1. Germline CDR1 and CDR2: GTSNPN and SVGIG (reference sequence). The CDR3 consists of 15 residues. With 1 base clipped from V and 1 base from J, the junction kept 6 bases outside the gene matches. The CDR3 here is CAWSAPDRRNTEAFF. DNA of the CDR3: TGTGCCTGGAGTGCCCCGGACAGGAGGAACACTGAAGCTTTCTTT. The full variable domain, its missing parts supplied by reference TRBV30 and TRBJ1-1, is SQTIHQWPATLVQPVGSPLSLECTVEGTSNPNLYWYRQAAGRGLQLLFYSVGIGQISSEVPQNLSASRPQDRQFILSSKKLLLSDSGFYLCAWSAPDRRNTEAFFGQGTRLTVV.

The DNA of the CDR3 is TGTGCCAGCAGCCGGGGTGGGGACATGGAGACCCAGTACTTC. It is translated as CASSRGGDMETQYF. This sequence joins TRBV11-3 and TRBJ2-5, with D tentatively TRBD1 (6 bases). Deletions cut 5 bases from V and 5 bases from J, with 15 bases between. CDR1 is SGHNT and CDR2 is YENEEA in the germline V gene. This CDR3 region has 14 residues.

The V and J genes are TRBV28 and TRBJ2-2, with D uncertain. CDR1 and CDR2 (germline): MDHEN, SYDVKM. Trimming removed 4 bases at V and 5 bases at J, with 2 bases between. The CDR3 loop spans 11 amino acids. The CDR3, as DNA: TGTGCCAGCAGTTCTACCGGGGAGCTGTTTTTT. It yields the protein CASSSTGELFF.

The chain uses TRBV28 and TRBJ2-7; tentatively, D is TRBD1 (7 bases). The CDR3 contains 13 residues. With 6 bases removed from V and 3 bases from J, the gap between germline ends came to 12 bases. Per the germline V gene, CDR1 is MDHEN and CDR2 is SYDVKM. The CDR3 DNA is TGTGCCAGCAGACCCAGGGGGGTCTACGAGCAGTACTTC. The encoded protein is CASRPRGVYEQYF. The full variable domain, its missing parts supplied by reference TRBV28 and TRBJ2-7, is DVKVTQSSRYLVKRTGEKVFLECVQDMDHENMFWYRQDPGLGLRLIYFSYDVKMKEKGDIPEGYSVSREKKERFSLILESASTNQTSMYLCASRPRGVYEQYFGPGTRLTVT.

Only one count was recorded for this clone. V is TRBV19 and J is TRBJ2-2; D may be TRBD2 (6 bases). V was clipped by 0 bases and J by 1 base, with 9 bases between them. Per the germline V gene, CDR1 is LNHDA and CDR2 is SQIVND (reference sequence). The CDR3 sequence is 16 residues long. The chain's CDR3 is CASSIDARGNTGELFF. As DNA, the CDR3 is TGTGCCAGTAGTATAGATGCGCGGGGGAACACCGGGGAGCTGTTTTTT.

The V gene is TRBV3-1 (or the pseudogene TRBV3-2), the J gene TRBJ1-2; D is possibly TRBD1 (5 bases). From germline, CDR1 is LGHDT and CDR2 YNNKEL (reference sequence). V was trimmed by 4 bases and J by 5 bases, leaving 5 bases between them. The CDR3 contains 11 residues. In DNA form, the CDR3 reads TGTGCCAGCAGCCGACAGTATGGCTACACCTTC. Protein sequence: CASSRQYGYTF.

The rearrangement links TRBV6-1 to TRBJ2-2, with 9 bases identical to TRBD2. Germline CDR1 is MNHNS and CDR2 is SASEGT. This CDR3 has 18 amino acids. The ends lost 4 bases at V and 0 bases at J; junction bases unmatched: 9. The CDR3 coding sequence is TGTGCCAGCAGTGGCTCCGGGACTAGCACCCCGAACACCGGGGAGCTGTTTTTT. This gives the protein CASSGSGTSTPNTGELFF.

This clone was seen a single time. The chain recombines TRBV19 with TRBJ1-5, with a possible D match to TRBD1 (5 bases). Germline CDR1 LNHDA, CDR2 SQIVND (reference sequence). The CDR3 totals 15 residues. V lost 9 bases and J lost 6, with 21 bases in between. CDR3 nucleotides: TGTGCCAGCCACAGTCTCTTAAGGGGTGGTCAGCCCCAGCATTTT. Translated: CASHSLLRGGQPQHF. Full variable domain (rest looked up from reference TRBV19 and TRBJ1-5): DGGITQSPKYLFRKEGQNVTLSCEQNLNHDAMYWYRQDPGQGLRLIYYSQIVNDFQKGDIAEGYSVSREKKESFPLTVTSAQKNPTAFYLCASHSLLRGGQPQHFGDGTRLSIL.

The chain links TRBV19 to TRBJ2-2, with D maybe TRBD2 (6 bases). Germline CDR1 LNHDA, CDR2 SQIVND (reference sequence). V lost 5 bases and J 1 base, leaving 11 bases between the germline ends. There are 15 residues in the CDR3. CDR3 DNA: TGTGCCAGTAGTTGGGGACTCCTGAACACCGGGGAGCTGTTTTTT. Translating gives CASSWGLLNTGELFF.

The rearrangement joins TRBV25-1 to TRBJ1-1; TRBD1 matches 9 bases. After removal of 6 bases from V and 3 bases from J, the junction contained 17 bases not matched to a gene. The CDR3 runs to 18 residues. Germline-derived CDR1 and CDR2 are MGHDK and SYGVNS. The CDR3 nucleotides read TGTGCCAGCAGGGCACCCGGGACAGGGTTTTGGTCGCACACTGAAGCTTTCTTT. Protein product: CASRAPGTGFWSHTEAFF.

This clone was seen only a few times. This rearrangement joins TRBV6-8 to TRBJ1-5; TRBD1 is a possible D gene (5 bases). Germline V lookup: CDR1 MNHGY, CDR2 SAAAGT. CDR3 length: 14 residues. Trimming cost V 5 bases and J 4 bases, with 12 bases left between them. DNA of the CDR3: TGTGCCAGCAGTCCCGGACATTTGAATCAGCCCCAGCATTTT. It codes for CASSPGHLNQPQHF.

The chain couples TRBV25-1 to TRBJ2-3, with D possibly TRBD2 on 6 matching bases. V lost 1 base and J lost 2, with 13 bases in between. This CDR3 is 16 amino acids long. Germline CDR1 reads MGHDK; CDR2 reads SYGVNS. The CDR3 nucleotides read TGTGCCAGCAGTGAATTTCGCGAGGGACTCACAGATACGCAGTATTTT. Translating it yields CASSEFREGLTDTQYF.

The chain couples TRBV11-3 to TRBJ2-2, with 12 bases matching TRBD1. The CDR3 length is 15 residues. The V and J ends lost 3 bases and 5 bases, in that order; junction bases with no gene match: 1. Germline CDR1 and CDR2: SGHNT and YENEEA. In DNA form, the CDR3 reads TGTGCCAGCAGCTTGGGACAGGGGGCGACCGGGGAGCTGTTTTTT. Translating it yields CASSLGQGATGELFF.

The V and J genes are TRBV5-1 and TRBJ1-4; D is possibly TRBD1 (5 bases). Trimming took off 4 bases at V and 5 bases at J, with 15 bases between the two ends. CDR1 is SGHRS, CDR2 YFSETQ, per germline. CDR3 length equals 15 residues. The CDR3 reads CASSGTGFENEKLFF. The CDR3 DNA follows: TGCGCCAGCAGCGGCACAGGTTTTGAAAATGAAAAACTGTTTTTT.

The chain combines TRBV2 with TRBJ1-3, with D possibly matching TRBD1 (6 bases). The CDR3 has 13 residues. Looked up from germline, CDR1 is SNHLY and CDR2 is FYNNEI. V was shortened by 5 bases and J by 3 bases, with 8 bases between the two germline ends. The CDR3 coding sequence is TGTGCCAGCAGTACAGGGAATGGAAACACCATATATTTT. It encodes CASSTGNGNTIYF.

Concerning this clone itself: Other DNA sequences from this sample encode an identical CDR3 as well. CDR3 DNA sequence: TGTGCCAGTAGTATAGGACAGGGGAACACTGAAGCTTTCTTT. Encoded protein: CASSIGQGNTEAFF. This rearrangement joins TRBV19 to TRBJ1-1, with TRBD1 matching 7 bases. The CDR3 totals 14 residues. After removal of 1 base from V and 1 base from J, the junction contained 0 bases not matched to a gene. CDR1 and CDR2 (germline): LNHDA, SQIVND (reference sequence). Based on the CDR3 plus reference TRBV19 and TRBJ1-1, the full variable domain is DGGITQSPKYLFRKEGQNVTLSCEQNLNHDAMYWYRQDPGQGLRLIYYSQIVNDFQKGDIAEGYSVSREKKESFPLTVTSAQKNPTAFYLCASSIGQGNTEAFFGQGTRLTVV.

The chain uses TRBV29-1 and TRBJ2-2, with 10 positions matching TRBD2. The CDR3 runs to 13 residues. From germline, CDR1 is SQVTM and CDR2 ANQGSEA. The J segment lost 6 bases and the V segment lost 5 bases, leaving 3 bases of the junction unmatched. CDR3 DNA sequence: TGCAGCGTTAATCTAGCGGGGGCCGGGGAGCTGTTTTTT. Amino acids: CSVNLAGAGELFF.

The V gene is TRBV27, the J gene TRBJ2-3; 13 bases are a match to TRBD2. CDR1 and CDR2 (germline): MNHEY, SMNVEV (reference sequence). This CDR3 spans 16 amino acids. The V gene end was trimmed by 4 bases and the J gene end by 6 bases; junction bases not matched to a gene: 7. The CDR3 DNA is TGTGCCAGCAGTTGGACTAGCGGGGGCACCTGGGATACGCAGTATTTT. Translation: CASSWTSGGTWDTQYF.